Presented here are 25 T cell receptor beta chains from one specimen sequenced in a study of vaccination and CD4 T cells after COVID-19. No cognate antigen is known for these TCRs. The Oncomine TCR Beta short-read assay sequenced DNA from cultured CD4+ T cells. In TCRdb, the PCR reads were re-called with MiXCR into one record per CDR3 protein. The data contain fewer than 20,000 distinct CDR3 sequences, 53% of them singletons. Noted treatment: approximately 9-day PBMC culture with coronavirus spike peptide pools or control peptides (ViraFEST assay). Material: CD4+ T cells from blood, cultured in vitro, obtained before SARS-CoV-2 vaccination. All receptors come from a human donor who had recovered from COVID-19.

The chain is built from TRBV18 and TRBJ2-1; 8 positions match TRBD2. This CDR3 spans 16 amino acids. Germline CDR1 and CDR2: KGHSH and LQKENI. Germline trimming cut 3 bases from V and 10 bases from J; bases unmatched to any gene: 14. The DNA for the CDR3 is TGTGCCAGCTCACCTCCGGTAGCGGGGATGGGTAGGGAGCAGTTCTTC. It specifies CASSPPVAGMGREQFF.

The chain employs TRBV6-1 and TRBJ1-2; D gene unclear. The CDR3 runs to 13 residues. Trimming removed 11 bases at V and 0 bases at J, with 13 bases between. Per germline, CDR1 MNHNS and CDR2 SASEGT. This CDR3 reads CAGSEGANYGYTF. Written as DNA, the CDR3 is TGTGCCGGGTCGGAGGGAGCTAACTATGGCTACACCTTC.

The rearrangement links TRBV7-9 to TRBJ1-5, with unresolved D. This CDR3 spans 14 amino acids. In germline, CDR1 is SEHNR, CDR2 FQNEAQ (reference sequence). Trimming removed 1 base at V and 1 base at J, with 5 bases between. The CDR3 DNA reads as TGTGCCAGCAGCTTAGGGACGAGCAATCAGCCCCAGCATTTT. Translated, it gives CASSLGTSNQPQHF.

There are a few counts of this clonotype. The chain uses TRBV28 and TRBJ1-1, with 9 bases lining up with TRBD1. V gave up 4 bases and J gave up 10 bases; unmatched junction bases: 7. Germline V lookup: CDR1 MDHEN, CDR2 SYDVKM. The CDR3 has 13 residues. The CDR3 spells CASSSPGQGRAFF. The DNA for the CDR3 is TGTGCCAGCAGTTCCCCGGGACAGGGTAGAGCTTTCTTT.

The genes are TRBV6-2 or TRBV6-3 and TRBJ1-5; TRBD1 is a possible D gene (6 bases). V dropped 2 bases and J dropped 5 bases, with 16 bases sitting between them. The germline V gene has CDR1 MNHEY and CDR2 SVGEGT. This CDR3 region has 16 residues. CDR3 sequence: CASSYQGPRRDQPQHF. The DNA for the CDR3 is TGTGCCAGCAGTTACCAGGGGCCTCGGAGGGATCAGCCCCAGCATTTT.

The chain carries TRBV7-9 and TRBJ2-7; the match to TRBD1 covers 11 bases. Trimming cost V 3 bases and J 6 bases; bases outside gene matches: 7. The CDR3 contains 15 residues. CDR1 and CDR2 (germline): SEHNR, FQNEAQ (reference sequence). The CDR3 protein is CASSFNPGTGGEQYF. DNA of the CDR3: TGTGCCAGCAGCTTCAACCCCGGGACAGGGGGCGAGCAGTACTTC.

A few counts support this clonotype. The DNA for the CDR3 is TGTGCCAGCAGTTACGACAGGGATCGTGATGGCTACACCTTC. Protein: CASSYDRDRDGYTF. The chain is built from TRBV6-5 and TRBJ1-2; TRBD1 aligns across 7 bases. V was clipped by 2 bases and J by 6 bases; unmatched bases: 6. Germline assignment: CDR1 MNHEY and CDR2 SVGAGI. The length of the CDR3 is 14 residues.

In this sample, this clonotype turned up a few times. This chain uses TRBV24-1 with TRBJ1-2; possibly TRBD1 for D (6 bases). The germline V gene has CDR1 KGHDR and CDR2 SFDVKD. The CDR3 length is 16 residues. V dropped 4 bases and J dropped 6 bases, with 20 bases sitting between them. The CDR3 region is CATSEHTDRDKDGYTF. In DNA, the CDR3 is TGTGCCACCAGTGAACACACTGACCGGGACAAAGATGGCTACACCTTC.

The rearrangement joins TRBV11-3 to TRBJ2-7; D may match TRBD1 or TRBD2 (5 bases each). Germline CDR1 SGHNT, CDR2 YENEEA. The V end lost 5 bases, the J end lost 0 bases, and 11 bases lay between the germline ends. The CDR3 is made up of 14 amino acids. CDR3 DNA sequence: TGTGCCAGCAGCCCGAGGGGAAGCTCCTACGAGCAGTACTTC. It specifies CASSPRGSSYEQYF.

This chain joins TRBV6-4 and TRBJ1-2; 7 bases fit TRBD1. The CDR3 is made up of 15 amino acids. Per germline, CDR1 MRHNA and CDR2 SNTAGT. With 8 bases clipped from V and 3 bases from J, the junction kept 12 bases outside the gene matches. CDR3 protein: CASASDPGGDYGYTF. The DNA for the CDR3 is TGTGCCAGCGCCTCCGACCCAGGGGGAGACTATGGCTACACCTTC.

This clonotype occurred once. The V and J genes are TRBV27 and TRBJ1-1, with D maybe TRBD1 (6 bases). Trimming took off 6 bases at V and 0 bases at J, with 20 bases between the two ends. Germline V gives CDR1 MNHEY, CDR2 SMNVEV (reference sequence). The CDR3 runs 17 residues. The CDR3 protein is CASREGGFAVMNTEAFF. CDR3 bases: TGTGCCAGCAGGGAAGGGGGTTTCGCTGTTATGAACACTGAAGCTTTCTTT.

This clonotype was seen more than once but under ten times. The chain is built from TRBV7-2 and TRBJ1-2; D is uncertain. CDR1 is SGHTA, CDR2 FQGNSA, per germline. The CDR3 has 15 residues. Between the trimmed V and J ends, which lost 2 bases and 5 bases, there was a span of 15 bases. The CDR3 region has the DNA TGTGCCAGCAGCTTACAAACAGCGGGGTCGTATGGCTACACCTTC. Amino acid sequence: CASSLQTAGSYGYTF. Filled out from reference TRBV7-2 and TRBJ1-2, the complete variable domain reads GAGVSQSPSNKVTEKGKDVELRCDPISGHTALYWYRQSLGQGLEFLIYFQGNSAPDKSGLPSDRFSAERTGGSVSTLTIQRTQQEDSAVYLCASSLQTAGSYGYTFGSGTRLTVV.

This clonotype was seen only a few times. The chain employs TRBV20-1 and TRBJ1-1, with D perhaps matching TRBD1 (6 bases). V gave up 0 bases and J gave up 5 bases, with 19 bases separating them. Germline V gives CDR1 DFQATT, CDR2 SNEGSKA (reference sequence). The CDR3 length is 16 residues. The CDR3, as DNA: TGCAGTGCTAGAGAGACCGGGACACGATTGACAACTGAAGCTTTCTTT. Translated, it gives CSARETGTRLTTEAFF.

A few counts support this clonotype. The chain's CDR3 is CASSLVTGANSPLHF. CDR3 nucleotide sequence: TGTGCCAGCAGCTTAGTAACTGGGGCAAATTCACCCCTCCACTTT. The rearrangement links TRBV7-6 to TRBJ1-6; perhaps TRBD1 as D (5 bases). CDR3 length equals 15 residues. Germline V gene lookup returns CDR1 SGHVS and CDR2 FNYEAQ. V was cut by 1 base and J by 7 bases, with 11 bases left in between.

The gene calls are TRBV19 and TRBJ1-1; 7 bases map to TRBD1. V was clipped by 6 bases and J by 5 bases; unmatched bases: 6. Germline CDR1 reads LNHDA; CDR2 reads SQIVND (reference sequence). The CDR3 sequence is 13 residues long. The CDR3 nucleotides are TGTGCCAGTAGCTCTCAGGGGGGAACTGAAGCTTTCTTT. This encodes CASSSQGGTEAFF.

The V gene is TRBV5-1, the J gene TRBJ1-1; no firm D call. This CDR3 spans 14 amino acids. Germline V gives CDR1 SGHRS, CDR2 YFSETQ. V lost 0 bases and J 5 bases, leaving 11 bases between the germline ends. CDR3 residues: CASSLGLVETEAFF. The CDR3 nucleotides are TGCGCCAGCAGCTTGGGCCTTGTGGAGACTGAAGCTTTCTTT.

V gene TRBV14 combines with J gene TRBJ2-3, with 9 bases identical to TRBD1. This CDR3 contains 16 residues. The ends lost 2 bases at V and 2 bases at J; junction bases unmatched: 5. The germline gives CDR1 SGHDN, CDR2 FVKESK. The CDR3 here is CASSQLGQGYTDTQYF. The CDR3 bases are TGTGCCAGCAGCCAATTGGGACAGGGTTACACAGATACGCAGTATTTT.

The rearrangement uses TRBV6-2 or TRBV6-3 and TRBJ2-7, with TRBD1 matching over 8 bases. With V trimmed by 6 bases and J by 2 bases, 3 bases remained unmatched. Germline-derived CDR1 and CDR2 are MNHEY and SVGEGT. This CDR3 comprises 13 residues. The DNA of the CDR3 is TGTGCCAGCAGGACAGGGGTTGCCTACGAGCAGTACTTC. Amino acid sequence: CASRTGVAYEQYF.

The chain carries TRBV7-3 and TRBJ2-7; the match to TRBD1 covers 10 bases. CDR1 and CDR2 (germline): SGHTA, FQGTGA. This CDR3 spans 14 amino acids. V shed 5 bases, J shed 10 bases, and the junction held 11 bases outside the gene matches. This CDR3 is CASSPSPGTGDQYF. Written as DNA, the CDR3 is TGTGCCAGCAGCCCAAGTCCCGGGACAGGGGACCAGTACTTC.

J is TRBJ2-7 and V is TRBV20-1; D is undetermined. The CDR3 covers 13 residues. Germline V gene lookup returns CDR1 DFQATT and CDR2 SNEGSKA (reference sequence). Trimming took off 3 bases at V and 1 base at J, with 10 bases between the two ends. CDR3 protein: CSARAVRSYEQYF. In DNA, the CDR3 is TGCAGTGCTAGGGCGGTACGTTCCTACGAGCAGTACTTC.

This clonotype was found once. The junction and the germline gene differ at one end; a read error may be behind it. The chain is built from TRBV15 and TRBJ2-1; D uncertain. The CDR3 spans 12 residues. Germline loops: CDR1 LNHNV, CDR2 YYDKDF (reference sequence). CDR3 in amino acids: CADREIHNEQFF. The DNA for the CDR3 is TGCGCCGACCGCGAGATCCACAATGAGCAGTTCTTC.

This clonotype was observed a handful of times. The chain has TRBV19 and TRBJ1-5; no definite D call. V shed 8 bases and J shed 5 bases, with 7 bases lying between them. Per the germline V gene, CDR1 is LNHDA and CDR2 is SQIVND (reference sequence). This CDR3 is built from 11 residues. CDR3 region: CASGKDQPQHF. The CDR3 DNA sequence: TGTGCCAGTGGAAAGGATCAGCCCCAGCATTTT.

This clonotype was counted only a few times. The chain couples TRBV20-1 to TRBJ1-1; weak D call: TRBD1 (6 bases). Per germline, CDR1 DFQATT and CDR2 SNEGSKA (reference sequence). The CDR3 is made up of 14 amino acids. V was trimmed by 1 base and J by 7 bases, leaving 16 bases between them. The CDR3 DNA reads TGCAGTGCTAGAGCTCGACAGGCAACTTATGAAGCTTTCTTT. It yields the protein CSARARQATYEAFF.

This chain connects TRBV24-1 to TRBJ1-5, with D uncertain. Germline CDR1 is KGHDR and CDR2 is SFDVKD. The CDR3 runs to 15 residues. Trimming removed 2 bases from V and 3 bases from J, with 10 bases in between. The CDR3 loop reads CATSDSADLNQPQHF. The CDR3 DNA is TGTGCCACCAGTGATTCGGCAGACCTCAATCAGCCCCAGCATTTT.

V usage is TRBV7-8 and J usage is TRBJ2-1; 7 bases map to TRBD2. Germline-derived CDR1 and CDR2 are SGHVS and FQNEAQ. Unmatched junction bases numbered 0, after V lost 5 bases and J lost 5 bases. This CDR3 is 12 amino acids long. The CDR3 region is CASSGGDNEQFF. CDR3 coding DNA: TGTGCCAGCAGCGGGGGGGACAATGAGCAGTTCTTC.